This entry is about one T cell receptor beta chain. V was pared by 1 base and J by 7 bases, with 10 bases of the junction left unmatched. The CDR3 length is 17 residues. Germline V gene lookup returns CDR1 LNHDA and CDR2 SQIVND (reference sequence). How the authors handled the data: Estimated nucleated cell counts came from reference gene primer amplification. TCRdb's copy holds only in-frame clones and misses some; the assay was immunoSEQ multiplex PCR. V and J calls and clone size are those listed in that table; D and trimming were worked out from the DNA. The sample holds 250,000 or so clones, about 90% seen once. The entry originates in a study of blood T cell repertoires in COVID-19. As for the study in general: Nucleic acid was either cDNA or gDNA, and it came from T cells, B-cell-depleted T cells, or PBMCs.

Sequencing used peripheral blood. This chain connects TRBV19 to TRBJ2-1, with TRBD1 matching 10 bases. This TCR derives from a man in his 60s with acute or convalescent COVID-19. The CDR3 coding sequence is TGTGCCAGTAGTATAGCCTTCCTAGGGACAGGGGATAATGAGCAGTTCTTC. Its translation is CASSIAFLGTGDNEQFF.